This T cell receptor beta chain was sequenced during a study of molecular identifiers for immune sequencing clone quantification. About the study: In the replicates, RNA derived from around 20,000 or 100,000 naive CD8 cells was divided into five parts, and four were sequenced. The study's findings and limits: Clones above 20 RNA copies contained over 99% of effector molecules and under 1% of naive molecules.

From the PCR reads, TCRdb called clonotypes with MiXCR, one entry per CDR3 protein. Altogether around 65,000 distinct CDR3 sequences are present, less than 20% being singletons, with the ten largest covering around 1.5%. This clonotype was seen only a few times. Its antigen is not identified. Libraries of naive CD8 cells were prepared from 20,000 to 1,000,000 sorted cells using 10%, 30% or 50% RNA. The authors gated naive CD8 T cells as CD8+CD4-CCR7+CD45RA+ for sorting. Sequenced input: naive CD8+ T cells from blood, with Jurkat cell RNA spiked in. The subset is: FACS-sorted CD8+CD4-CCR7+CD45RA+ naive T cells. This TCR was recovered from a human donor in good health. Some libraries in this study had Jurkat cell RNA spiked in.

CDR3 amino acids: CASRQGTEAFF. CDR3 DNA: TGTGCCAGCAGGCAGGGCACTGAAGCTTTCTTT. V and J are TRBV27 and TRBJ1-1; the D gene is possibly TRBD1 (5 bases). Germline V gives CDR1 MNHEY, CDR2 SMNVEV (reference sequence). The CDR3 spans 11 residues. V was clipped by 6 bases and J by 4 bases, with 6 bases between them.